This T cell receptor (beta chain) stems from a study of OX40 agonist ivuxolimab in advanced cancers. As for the study in general: Three individuals attained partial responses, comprising one hepatocellular carcinoma case and two cutaneous melanoma cases. General study results and limits: On average, a greater number of expanded clones characterised CD8+ T cells relative to CD4+. Researchers did not determine the expanded peripheral T cells' antigen specificity.

V was cut by 7 bases and J by 0 bases, with 16 bases left in between. Germline CDR1 and CDR2: MNHNS and SASEGT. The CDR3 loop spans 15 amino acids. This clone is deemed medium-sized (0.01 to 0.1%). Its antigen is not known. No patient had autoimmune disease or received systemic immunosuppression. TCRdb's copy holds only in-frame clones and misses some; the assay was immunoSEQ multiplex PCR. Among about 79,000 clones, around 92% were seen once, and the ten largest hold more than 5.5%. The source material was CD4+ or CD8+ T cells sorted from blood, sampled in a trial of the OX40 agonist ivuxolimab. The genes are TRBV6-1 and TRBJ2-7; a weak D match, TRBD1 (5 bases). This TCR derives from an adult with an advanced solid tumor such as melanoma, head and neck, liver or kidney cancer. CDR3 DNA: TGTGCCAGCAACCCCCTGGGGCCTGCCTCCTACGAGCAGTACTTC. This codes for CASNPLGPASYEQYF.